The rows below give T cell receptor beta chains drawn from one sample of a study of OX40 agonist ivuxolimab in advanced cancers. Method: immunoSEQ multiplex PCR; TCRdb's copy keeps in-frame clones and lacks some. The sample records 85,000 to 90,000 clones, about 85% being singletons. The source material was CD4+ or CD8+ T cells sorted from blood, sampled in a trial of the OX40 agonist ivuxolimab. The source is an adult with an advanced solid tumor such as melanoma, head and neck, liver or kidney cancer. Each CDR3 is given with its conserved first and last residue. A D gene is named only where the DNA matches it firmly. Expanded clones get a size class; other rows say once, few or many, or leave the size out.

j_call,clone_size,d_call,v_call,cdr3_aa,cdr3_nt
TRBJ2-5,-,-,TRBV5-5,CASSVQETQYF,TGTGCCAGCAGCGTTCAAGAGACCCAGTACTTC
TRBJ2-5,-,TRBD2,TRBV7-9,CASSEESILAGDEETQYF,TGTGCCAGCAGCGAGGAGTCGATCCTAGCGGGGGATGAGGAGACCCAGTACTTC
TRBJ2-7,-,-,TRBV11-3,CASSLLRDSYEQYF,TGTGCCAGCAGCTTATTAAGGGACTCCTACGAGCAGTACTTC
TRBJ1-2,-,TRBD1,TRBV5-1,CASSPGQGSGYTF,TGCGCCAGCAGCCCAGGACAGGGATCTGGCTACACCTTC
TRBJ2-7,-,TRBD1,TRBV27,CASTGQEAGSYEQYF,TGTGCCAGCACCGGACAGGAGGCCGGCTCCTACGAGCAGTACTTC
TRBJ1-4,-,-,TRBV7-9,CASSLAPVGGEKLFF,TGTGCCAGCAGCTTAGCACCTGTCGGGGGGGAAAAACTGTTTTTT
TRBJ1-2,-,-,TRBV19,CASRLLSGLGYTF,TGTGCCAGTAGGCTCCTCAGCGGGCTCGGCTACACCTTC
TRBJ2-7,-,TRBD2,TRBV28,CASIERLAGSVSYEQYF,TGTGCCAGTATTGAACGACTAGCGGGAAGTGTAAGCTACGAGCAGTACTTC
TRBJ2-2,-,-,TRBV5-6,CASSRVDGTGELFF,TGTGCCAGCAGCAGGGTAGACGGCACCGGGGAGCTGTTTTTT
TRBJ1-2,-,TRBD1,TRBV5-1,CASSPTGGQDYGYTF,TGCGCCAGCAGCCCTACAGGGGGCCAGGACTATGGCTACACCTTC
TRBJ2-1,-,TRBD2,TRBV27,CASSALTSGRNNEQFF,TGTGCCAGCAGCGCGCTTACTAGCGGGAGGAACAATGAGCAGTTCTTC
TRBJ1-2,-,TRBD1,TRBV6-4,CANRQGSNPANYGYTF,TGTGCCAACCGACAGGGATCGAACCCCGCTAACTATGGCTACACCTTC
TRBJ2-7,-,-,TRBV30,CAHLGSHSYEQYF,TGTGCCCATCTCGGGTCCCACTCCTACGAGCAGTACTTC
TRBJ2-3,-,TRBD2,TRBV2,CASKAGVGTDTQYF,TGTGCCAGCAAGGCGGGAGTGGGCACAGATACGCAGTATTTT
TRBJ1-2,few,TRBD1,TRBV2,CASNIRGGYTF,TGTGCCAGCAATATCAGGGGGGGCTACACCTTC
TRBJ1-2,-,TRBD1,TRBV30,CAWSKQGNSGYTF,TGTGCCTGGAGTAAACAGGGGAACTCTGGCTACACCTTC
TRBJ2-1,-,TRBD1,TRBV4-3,CASSSGTGGTNEQFF,TGCGCCAGCAGCAGCGGGACAGGGGGCACGAATGAGCAGTTCTTC
TRBJ1-5,-,-,TRBV19,CASSMLVDSNQPQHF,TGTGCCAGTAGTATGTTGGTGGATAGCAATCAGCCCCAGCATTTT
TRBJ1-1,-,-,TRBV7-6,CASSSGSNTEAFF,TGTGCCAGCAGCTCGGGGTCCAACACTGAAGCTTTCTTT
TRBJ1-4,-,-,TRBV4-3,CASSQSWSQQNEKLFF,TGCGCCAGCAGCCAAAGTTGGTCGCAGCAGAATGAAAAACTGTTTTTT
TRBJ2-1,-,-,TRBV6-1,CASNYRGGYNEQFF,TGTGCCAGCAATTACAGGGGGGGATACAATGAGCAGTTCTTC
TRBJ1-3,many,-,TRBV9,CASSQGSGNTIYF,TGTGCCAGCAGCCAGGGCTCTGGAAACACCATATATTTT
TRBJ1-6,-,-,TRBV11-2,CASSPGPGYNSPLHF,TGTGCCAGCAGCCCCGGCCCGGGCTATAATTCACCCCTCCACTTT
TRBJ2-3,few,TRBD2,TRBV9,CASSPRLAGGITDTQYF,TGTGCCAGCAGCCCTAGACTAGCGGGAGGAATCACAGATACGCAGTATTTT
TRBJ2-3,-,-,TRBV9,CASSVASVGRAFTDTQYF,TGTGCCAGCAGCGTAGCGTCTGTGGGCAGGGCGTTCACAGATACGCAGTATTTT
TRBJ2-7,-,-,TRBV6-6,CASSYSGKSYEQYF,TGTGCCAGCAGTTACTCCGGCAAATCTTACGAGCAGTACTTC
TRBJ2-1,-,TRBD2,TRBV18,CASSLTQLLAERGVEQFF,TGTGCCAGCTCCCTCACACAGCTACTAGCGGAGAGAGGAGTTGAGCAGTTCTTC
TRBJ2-3,-,TRBD2,TRBV6-1,CASSEAPTSGSADTQYF,TGTGCCAGCAGTGAAGCCCCGACTAGCGGGAGTGCAGATACGCAGTATTTT
TRBJ2-3,-,TRBD2,TRBV29-1,CSVGLAGVGSTDTQYF,TGCAGCGTTGGTCTAGCGGGAGTAGGAAGCACAGATACGCAGTATTTT
TRBJ2-3,-,-,TRBV19,CASSPRKGLIPDTQYF,TGTGCCAGTAGTCCTCGGAAAGGCTTAATCCCAGATACGCAGTATTTT